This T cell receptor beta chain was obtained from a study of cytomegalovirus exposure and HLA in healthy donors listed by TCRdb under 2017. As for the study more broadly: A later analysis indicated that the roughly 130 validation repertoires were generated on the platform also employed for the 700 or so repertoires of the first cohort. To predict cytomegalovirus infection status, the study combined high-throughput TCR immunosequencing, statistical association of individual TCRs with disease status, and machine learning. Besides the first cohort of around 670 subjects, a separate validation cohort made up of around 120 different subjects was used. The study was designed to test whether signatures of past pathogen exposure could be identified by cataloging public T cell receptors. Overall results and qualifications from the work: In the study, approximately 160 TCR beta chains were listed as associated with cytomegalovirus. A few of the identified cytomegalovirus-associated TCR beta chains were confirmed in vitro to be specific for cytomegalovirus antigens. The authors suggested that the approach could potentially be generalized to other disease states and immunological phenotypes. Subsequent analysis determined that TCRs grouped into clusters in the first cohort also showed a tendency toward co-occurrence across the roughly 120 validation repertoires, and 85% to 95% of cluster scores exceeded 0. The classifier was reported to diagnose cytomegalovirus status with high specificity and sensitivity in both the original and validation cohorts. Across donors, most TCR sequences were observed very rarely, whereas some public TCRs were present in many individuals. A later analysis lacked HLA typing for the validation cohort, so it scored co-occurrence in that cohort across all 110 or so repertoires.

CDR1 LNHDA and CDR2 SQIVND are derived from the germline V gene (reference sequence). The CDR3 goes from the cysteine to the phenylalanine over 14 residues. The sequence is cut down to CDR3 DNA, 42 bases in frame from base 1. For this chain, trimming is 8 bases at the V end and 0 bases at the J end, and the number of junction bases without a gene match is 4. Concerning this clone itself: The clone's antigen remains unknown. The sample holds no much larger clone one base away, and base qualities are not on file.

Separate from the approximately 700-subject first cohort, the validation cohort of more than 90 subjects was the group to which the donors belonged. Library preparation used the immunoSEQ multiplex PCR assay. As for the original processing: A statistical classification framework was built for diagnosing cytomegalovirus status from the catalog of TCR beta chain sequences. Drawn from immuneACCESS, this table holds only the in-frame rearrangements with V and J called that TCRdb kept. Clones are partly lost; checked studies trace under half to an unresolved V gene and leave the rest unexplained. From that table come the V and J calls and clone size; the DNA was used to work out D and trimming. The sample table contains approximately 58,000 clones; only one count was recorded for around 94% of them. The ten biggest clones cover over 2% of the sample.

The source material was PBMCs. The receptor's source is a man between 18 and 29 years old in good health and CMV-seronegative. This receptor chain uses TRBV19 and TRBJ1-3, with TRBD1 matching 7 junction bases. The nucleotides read TGTGCCAGTCGACAGGGAGACTCTGGAAACACCATATATTTT. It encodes CASRQGDSGNTIYF.